Below, 20 T cell receptor beta chains from the same sample are listed, as sequenced in a study of vaccination and CD4 T cells after COVID-19 (dated by TCRdb to between 2021 and 2023). The treatment or condition label, read with the paper, signifies: approximately nine-day PBMC culture with coronavirus spike peptide pools or control peptides (ViraFEST assay). Their target antigens are unknown. Library preparation employed PCR. This sample was sequenced with an Illumina iSeq 100. DNA from cultured CD4+ T cells was subjected to TCR sequencing with the Oncomine TCR Beta short-read assay at the Johns Hopkins FTIC core. The raw public data were reprocessed by TCRdb itself: fastp quality trimming at Q25, MiXCR clonotype calling, in-frame beta chains only. Rows matching on CDR3 protein sequence are summarized as one entry with the most common DNA and genes. This sample lists some 15,000 distinct CDR3 sequences; roughly 52% were detected once. 7.8% of the sample goes to the ten largest clones.

The specimen was CD4+ T cells from blood, cultured in vitro. Receptors were obtained from a human donor who had recovered from COVID-19.

This clonotype has a handful of counts. The rearrangement joins TRBV20-1 to TRBJ2-3; 8 bases map to TRBD2. Germline trimming cut 5 bases from V and 4 bases from J; bases unmatched to any gene: 11. CDR1 is DFQATT, CDR2 SNEGSKA, per germline (reference sequence). The CDR3 runs to 15 residues. This CDR3 reads CSALSSSGSADTQYF. The CDR3 nucleotides are TGCAGTGCTTTATCCTCAAGCGGGAGTGCAGATACGCAGTATTTT.

The CDR3 loop is CASSFNPTTRGMNTEAFF. As DNA, the CDR3 is TGTGCCAGCAGTTTTAATCCGACAACACGGGGTATGAACACTGAAGCTTTCTTT. The gene calls are TRBV27 and TRBJ1-1, with no clear D. Germline V gene lookup returns CDR1 MNHEY and CDR2 SMNVEV (reference sequence). The V end was cut by 3 bases, the J end by 0 bases, with 20 bases between. The length of the CDR3 is 18 residues.

This chain links TRBV6-1 with TRBJ2-2; tentative D call: TRBD2 (6 bases). CDR1 and CDR2 from the germline V gene are MNHNS and SASEGT. The CDR3 is 14 residues long. V was clipped by 6 bases and J by 1 base, with 9 bases between them. The DNA for the CDR3 is TGTGCCAGCAGCCTGCGGGAGAACACCGGGGAGCTGTTTTTT. It encodes CASSLRENTGELFF.

The chain employs TRBV19 and TRBJ1-2; D might be TRBD1 (6 bases). Looked up from germline, CDR1 is LNHDA and CDR2 is SQIVND (reference sequence). CDR3 size: 14 residues. V was trimmed by 5 bases and J by 8 bases, leaving 18 bases between them. The CDR3 bases are TGTGCCAGTAGTCTCTACAGGGCGACGAGAGGCTACACCTTC. Translated, it gives CASSLYRATRGYTF.

This chain connects TRBV20-1 to TRBJ2-1; 10 bases match TRBD1. The germline V gene has CDR1 DFQATT and CDR2 SNEGSKA (reference sequence). The CDR3 is 16 amino acids. V gave up 1 base and J gave up 5 bases; unmatched junction bases: 8. The CDR3 loop reads CSARVPTGGADNEQFF. In DNA form, the CDR3 reads TGCAGTGCTAGAGTACCGACAGGGGGCGCAGACAATGAGCAGTTCTTC.

The genes are TRBV6-1 and TRBJ1-1; 7 bases are a match to TRBD1. Germline V gives CDR1 MNHNS, CDR2 SASEGT. V trimming: 2 bases; J trimming: 11 bases; junction bases outside the gene matches: 8. The CDR3 has 13 residues. This chain's CDR3 is CASSEQGGRTAFF. The CDR3 coding sequence is TGTGCCAGCAGTGAACAAGGGGGCCGAACGGCTTTCTTT.

V is TRBV7-9 and J is TRBJ1-4, with D maybe TRBD1 (5 bases). This CDR3 is built from 13 residues. Trimming left V 5 bases short and J 7 bases short, with 11 bases between. Germline values: CDR1 SEHNR, CDR2 FQNEAQ (reference sequence). The CDR3 DNA reads TGTGCCAGCAGCCTCAGTGGGGCTGAAAAACTGTTTTTT. It yields the protein CASSLSGAEKLFF. Supplemented by reference TRBV7-9 and TRBJ1-4, the full variable domain reads DTGVSQNPRHKITKRGQNVTFRCDPISEHNRLYWYRQTLGQGPEFLTYFQNEAQLEKSRLLSDRFSAERPKGSFSTLEIQRTEQGDSAMYLCASSLSGAEKLFFGSGTQLSVL.

This clonotype has just one count. V is TRBV12-3 or TRBV12-4 and J is TRBJ2-2; maybe TRBD2 (6 bases). The V gene lost 3 bases and the J gene lost 4 bases, with 9 bases spanning the gap. This CDR3 has 14 residues. As DNA, the CDR3 is TGTGCCAGCAGTTTCCAGGGAGGCACCGGGGAGCTGTTTTTT. It translates to CASSFQGGTGELFF.

The chain links TRBV4-1 to TRBJ2-7, with D perhaps being TRBD1 or TRBD2 (5 bases each). This CDR3 comprises 15 residues. With 0 bases removed from V and 7 bases from J, the gap between germline ends came to 16 bases. CDR1 and CDR2 (germline): MGHRA, YSYEKL. The CDR3 region has the DNA TGCGCCAGCAGCCAAGAGGGACGGCCGGCCGCGGAGCAGTACTTC. The encoded protein is CASSQEGRPAAEQYF.

This chain joins TRBV5-1 and TRBJ2-3; TRBD2 aligns across 9 bases. The J segment lost 5 bases and the V segment lost 6 bases, leaving 13 bases of the junction unmatched. CDR1 is SGHRS, CDR2 YFSETQ, per germline. The CDR3 length is 16 residues. The CDR3: CASTSSAGGGGDTQYF. CDR3 sequence (DNA): TGCGCCAGCACCTCGTCAGCGGGAGGAGGCGGAGATACGCAGTATTTT.

The chain employs TRBV20-1 and TRBJ1-6; tentative D call: TRBD1 (6 bases). This CDR3 region has 18 residues. CDR1 and CDR2 (germline): DFQATT, SNEGSKA (reference sequence). V lost 3 bases to trimming and J lost 0 bases, with 18 bases between them. CDR3 amino acids: CSARAVAGQSSYNSPLHF. In DNA, the CDR3 is TGCAGTGCTAGGGCGGTCGCGGGACAAAGCTCCTATAATTCACCCCTCCACTTT.

The rearrangement joins TRBV5-6 to TRBJ2-7; TRBD1 agrees at 8 bases. Germline V gene sequence: CDR1 SGHDT, CDR2 YYEEEE. V gave up 0 bases and J gave up 7 bases; unmatched junction bases: 6. This CDR3 comprises 14 residues. CDR3 region: CASSLGTGYWEQYF. CDR3 coding DNA: TGTGCCAGCAGCTTGGGGACAGGGTATTGGGAGCAGTACTTC. The whole variable domain, remainder taken from reference TRBV5-6 and TRBJ2-7, is DAGVTQSPTHLIKTRGQQVTLRCSPKSGHDTVSWYQQALGQGPQFIFQYYEEEERQRGNFPDRFSGHQFPNYSSELNVNALLLGDSALYLCASSLGTGYWEQYFGPGTRLTVT.

The chain is built from TRBV12-3 or TRBV12-4 and TRBJ2-2; D unclear. Trimming took 4 bases from V and 6 from J, leaving 9 bases between them. CDR3 length: 13 residues. The CDR3 sequence is CASSSSWAGELFF. The CDR3 DNA sequence: TGTGCCAGCAGTTCTAGTTGGGCCGGGGAGCTGTTTTTT.

The chain links TRBV23-1 to TRBJ2-7; D might be TRBD1 or TRBD2, each matching 5 bases. TRBV23-1 is noted as an ORF with a role that remains uncertain. With 2 bases removed from V and 3 bases from J, the gap between germline ends came to 17 bases. This CDR3 spans 16 amino acids. CDR3 coding DNA: TGCGCCAGCAGTCAAACCTGGGGGTGTCCCCTCTACGAGCAGTACTTC. Encoded protein: CASSQTWGCPLYEQYF.

This chain connects TRBV27 to TRBJ2-3; D is unclear. The CDR3 has 15 amino acids. Germline CDR1 reads MNHEY; CDR2 reads SMNVEV (reference sequence). V lost 2 bases to trimming and J lost 2 bases, with 11 bases between them. The CDR3 DNA is TGTGCCAGCAGTTTAGCTGTACAGACCACAGATACGCAGTATTTT. Translated: CASSLAVQTTDTQYF.

The chain uses TRBV20-1 and TRBJ2-1; perhaps TRBD2 as D (7 bases). The CDR3 has 13 residues. The V gene's germline CDR1 is DFQATT and CDR2 SNEGSKA (reference sequence). Trimming left V 3 bases short and J 5 bases short, with 11 bases between. This CDR3 is CSASRGGNNEQFF. CDR3 DNA sequence: TGCAGTGCTAGTAGGGGGGGGAACAATGAGCAGTTCTTC.

Regarding this clonotype: A read error may produce the germline difference seen at one junction end. The chain couples TRBV15 to TRBJ1-5; a weak D match, TRBD1 (5 bases). This CDR3 is built from 15 residues. Germline V lookup: CDR1 LNHNV, CDR2 YYDKDF (reference sequence). The CDR3 reads CATSRESRGNQPQHF. As DNA, the CDR3 is TGTGCCACCAGCCGAGAATCCAGGGGCAATCAGCCCCAGCATTTT.

This clonotype was observed a handful of times. The chain joins TRBV19 to TRBJ2-3; a weak D match, TRBD1 (6 bases). CDR3 length: 15 amino acids. Per the germline V gene, CDR1 is LNHDA and CDR2 is SQIVND (reference sequence). Trimming took 4 bases from V and 6 from J, leaving 17 bases between them. In nucleotides, the CDR3 is TGTGCCAGTAGTAGAGACAGGCGGATAGAGGATACGCAGTATTTT. Its protein is CASSRDRRIEDTQYF.

V and J are TRBV10-1 and TRBJ2-1; TRBD2 agrees at 8 bases. The J call may be wrong; the DNA end is better matched by TRBJ2-7. Germline CDR1 WNHNN, CDR2 SYGVQD (reference sequence). The CDR3 length is 14 residues. The CDR3 DNA follows: TGCGCCAGCAGTGAGTTTAGCGGGGCCTCCGAGCAGTACTTC. This sequence encodes CASSEFSGASEQYF.

The chain carries TRBV6-1 and TRBJ1-5; D gene ambiguous. The CDR3 totals 14 residues. CDR1 and CDR2 from the germline V gene are MNHNS and SASEGT. V was trimmed by 7 bases and J by 0 bases, leaving 10 bases between them. The CDR3 DNA reads as TGTGCCAGCACCAGCCTTTATAGCAATCAGCCCCAGCATTTT. Translation: CASTSLYSNQPQHF.